This T cell receptor beta chain derives from a study of blood T cells in healthy people across ages. A sample-barcoded 5' primer and a J-beta primer mix were used in a second PCR of roughly 7 to 11 cycles. Every molecule of cDNA carried a tag from a template-switch adaptor with 12 random nucleotides. MiXCR, applied by TCRdb to the 5' RACE reads, yields one record per CDR3 protein. The sample shows about 1.1 million distinct CDR3 sequences, roughly two fifths of them seen only once. The table lists this clonotype with many counts. Its antigen is as yet unknown. V shed 6 bases and J shed 2 bases, with 3 bases lying between them. The CDR3 loop spans 11 amino acids. General observations from the study: Long-lived and aged donors differed, with more naive CD4+ cells and higher diversity in the long-lived.

This chain connects TRBV12-3 or TRBV12-4 to TRBJ2-3; D unresolved. The sequence was obtained from a man younger than 35 in good health. The sample taken for sequencing was blood. The CDR3 DNA sequence: TGTGCCAGCAGGGCCACAGATACGCAGTATTTT. The encoded protein is CASRATDTQYF.